This TCR beta chain was sequenced for a study of blood T cells in healthy people across ages. The authors ran a second PCR of roughly 7 to 11 cycles using a sample-barcoded 5' primer and a J-beta primer mix. One entry per CDR3 protein results from TCRdb running MiXCR on the 5' RACE reads. Of 550,000 to 650,000 distinct CDR3 sequences in the sample, about 28% were seen once. Trimming removed 4 bases at V and 6 bases at J, with 20 bases between. This CDR3 has 15 residues. CDR1 and CDR2 (germline): SGDLS, YYNGEE. The donors, aged about 6 to 100, were healthy Caucasians from Russia. Study observations and caveats: In older individuals, TCR beta diversity per million T cells was lower, falling roughly linearly with age.

As concerns this clonotype: Antigen: not known.

This sample was also put to use in a study of T cells of mothers and their children. Turning to that study: During the second PCR, the M1S primer introduced sample barcodes along with 2-4 random nucleotides. Thymic selection molds TCR recombination output in a comparable way in related and unrelated pairs.

This sequence was found in a boy under 10 years old in good health. This chain joins TRBV9 and TRBJ2-7; D possibly corresponds to TRBD2 (6 bases). The sequenced sample consisted of blood. CDR3 in DNA: TGTGCCAGCAGCCCACGGGACCGGGGGTATTCCGAGCAGTACTTC. Its translation: CASSPRDRGYSEQYF. Using reference TRBV9 and TRBJ2-7 for the parts outside the CDR3, the full variable domain is DSGVTQTPKHLITATGQRVTLRCSPRSGDLSVYWYQQSLDQGLQFLIQYYNGEERAKGNILERFSAQQFPDLHSELNLSSLELGDSALYFCASSPRDRGYSEQYFGPGTRLTVT.